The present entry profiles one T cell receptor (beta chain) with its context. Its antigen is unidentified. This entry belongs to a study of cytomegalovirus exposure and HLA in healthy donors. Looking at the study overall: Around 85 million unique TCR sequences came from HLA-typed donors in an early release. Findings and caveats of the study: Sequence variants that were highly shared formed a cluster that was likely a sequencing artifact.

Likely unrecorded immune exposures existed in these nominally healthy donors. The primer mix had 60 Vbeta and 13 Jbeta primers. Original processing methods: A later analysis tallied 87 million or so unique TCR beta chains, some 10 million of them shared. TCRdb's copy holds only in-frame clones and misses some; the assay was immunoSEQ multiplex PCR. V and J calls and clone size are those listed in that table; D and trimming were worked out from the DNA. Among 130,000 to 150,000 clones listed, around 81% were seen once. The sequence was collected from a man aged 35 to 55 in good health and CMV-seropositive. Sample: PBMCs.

This CDR3 reads CASFYDFRRGTEAFF. The CDR3 DNA is TGTGCCAGCTTCTATGATTTTCGGCGCGGCACTGAAGCTTTCTTT. The chain uses TRBV27 and TRBJ1-1; no reliable D call. The germline gives CDR1 MNHEY, CDR2 SMNVEV (reference sequence). V lost 8 bases and J 4 bases, leaving 20 bases between the germline ends. The CDR3 is 15 residues long.